This T cell receptor (beta chain) was sequenced for a study of blood T cell repertoires in COVID-19. Trimming left V 2 bases short and J 4 bases short, with 11 bases between. The germline CDR1 and CDR2 sequences are SGHTA and FQGNSA. There are 14 residues in the CDR3. In the study's own analysis: Reference gene primers were amplified, and this amplification served to estimate nucleated cell counts. Using immunoSEQ multiplex PCR, the repertoire was profiled, and TCRdb retains in-frame clones only, with some absent. V, J and clone size are taken as reported in that table, and D and trimming were inferred from the DNA itself. The table lists 87,000 or so clones, around 87% of them singletons.

The gene calls are TRBV7-2 and TRBJ2-5, with no clear D. The sequenced sample was peripheral blood. The receptor comes from a human donor with acute or convalescent COVID-19. The donor label of this sample is uncertain. CDR3 region: CASSLITTRETQYF. CDR3 DNA sequence: TGTGCCAGCAGCTTAATCACTACTCGAGAGACCCAGTACTTC.